These T cell receptor beta chains were read from a single sample in a study of spatial heterogeneity in lung cancer. TCRdb redid the calling of the 5' RACE reads with MiXCR, one entry per CDR3 protein. The data contain fewer than 100,000 distinct CDR3 sequences, 15% to 20% of them singletons. The starting material was PBMCs, obtained at follow-up. These receptor sequences come from a male donor with early-stage non-small cell lung cancer. CDR3s include the opening cysteine and the closing phenylalanine or tryptophan. A D gene is named only where the DNA matches it firmly. Where a row states a size, it is once, few, many or the class of an expanded clone; other rows omit it.

cdr3_aa	cdr3_nt	d_call	clone_size	v_call	j_call
CSVEDSNTGELFF	TGCAGCGTTGAAGACAGCAACACCGGGGAGCTGTTTTTT	-	-	TRBV29-1	TRBJ2-2
CSVEARAPIEAFF	TGCAGCGTTGAGGCTCGCGCCCCAATTGAAGCTTTCTTT	-	-	TRBV29-1	TRBJ1-1
CASSEDPWTYAYF	TGTGCCAGCAGTGAAGACCCATGGACCTACGCATACTTC	-	few	TRBV6-1	TRBJ2-7
CASSRALHEQYF	TGTGCCAGCAGCCGGGCCCTACACGAGCAGTACTTC	-	-	TRBV5-6	TRBJ2-7
CASSPTGPGEKLFF	TGTGCCAGCAGTCCCACAGGGCCGGGGGAAAAACTGTTTTTT	-	-	TRBV12-3/TRBV12-4	TRBJ1-4
CASTPTTPNTEAFF	TGTGCCAGCACCCCTACCACCCCGAACACTGAAGCTTTCTTT	-	-	TRBV7-9	TRBJ1-1
CASSLGVGGQNTEAFF	TGCGCCAGCAGCTTGGGGGTCGGGGGACAGAACACTGAAGCTTTCTTT	-	few	TRBV5-1	TRBJ1-1
CSARVAQTAYGYTF	TGCAGTGCTAGAGTGGCACAGACAGCCTATGGCTACACCTTC	-	many	TRBV20-1	TRBJ1-2
CASSKTGTAGELFF	TGTGCCAGTAGTAAGACAGGGACGGCCGGGGAGCTGTTTTTT	TRBD1	-	TRBV19	TRBJ2-2
CSAGGQGNYGYTF	TGCAGTGCCGGTGGACAGGGGAACTATGGCTACACCTTC	TRBD1	-	TRBV20-1	TRBJ1-2
CAIRDPDRGDEQFF	TGTGCCATCAGGGACCCGGACAGGGGTGATGAGCAGTTCTTC	TRBD1	-	TRBV10-3	TRBJ2-1
CASSQDDGTGAYNEQFF	TGCGCCAGCAGCCAAGACGATGGGACAGGGGCTTACAATGAGCAGTTCTTC	TRBD1	few	TRBV4-1	TRBJ2-1
CSVQFSGNEQYF	TGCAGCGTCCAGTTTTCGGGCAACGAGCAGTACTTC	-	many	TRBV29-1	TRBJ2-7
CASSQDLGGRASGASNEQFF	TGTGCCAGCAGCCAAGATCTGGGCGGGAGGGCCTCCGGGGCGAGTAATGAGCAGTTCTTC	TRBD2	-	TRBV3-1	TRBJ2-1
CSASSSPSDYEQYF	TGCAGTGCTAGCTCTTCCCCTAGCGACTACGAGCAGTACTTC	-	few	TRBV20-1	TRBJ2-7
CASSLDRVGVETQYF	TGTGCCAGCAGCCTGGACAGGGTAGGGGTTGAGACCCAGTACTTC	TRBD1	-	TRBV12-3/TRBV12-4	TRBJ2-5
CASSLNGPANEQYF	TGCGCCAGCAGCTTGAATGGACCAGCCAACGAGCAGTACTTC	-	-	TRBV5-1	TRBJ2-7
CASSLTEQGDRRTQYF	TGCGCCAGCAGCCTGACGGAGCAGGGGGACCGAAGGACCCAGTACTTC	TRBD1	few	TRBV4-1	TRBJ2-5
CASSYSQVLRGELFF	TGTGCCAGCAGTTACTCGCAGGTCCTTCGCGGGGAGCTGTTTTTT	-	many	TRBV6-5	TRBJ2-2
CATSGDSYTEAFF	TGTGCCACCAGTGGTGACAGTTACACTGAAGCTTTCTTT	-	-	TRBV24-1	TRBJ1-1
CASRGVSGGDNEQFF	TGTGCCAGCAGAGGAGTGTCCGGGGGGGACAATGAGCAGTTCTTC	TRBD2	-	TRBV27	TRBJ2-1
CASSRGQASSYNSPLHF	TGTGCCAGCAGCCGCGGACAGGCGAGCTCCTATAATTCACCCCTCCACTTT	TRBD1	few	TRBV4-2	TRBJ1-6
CASSQGQGEKLFF	TGTGCCAGCAGCCAGGGACAGGGGGAAAAACTGTTTTTT	TRBD1	-	TRBV7-9	TRBJ1-4
CASSRGLPAEGGEAFF	TGCGCCAGCAGCCGGGGACTGCCCGCCGAAGGGGGTGAAGCTTTCTTT	-	-	TRBV4-1	TRBJ1-1
CSAIGHSNEQFF	TGCAGTGCTATCGGACACAGTAATGAGCAGTTCTTC	-	-	TRBV20-1	TRBJ2-1
CSANNRGQETQYF	TGCAGTGCCAACAACAGGGGCCAAGAGACCCAGTACTTC	TRBD1	few	TRBV20-1	TRBJ2-5
CSAMTRLDEQYF	TGCAGTGCTATGACACGGCTGGACGAGCAGTACTTC	-	-	TRBV20-1	TRBJ2-7